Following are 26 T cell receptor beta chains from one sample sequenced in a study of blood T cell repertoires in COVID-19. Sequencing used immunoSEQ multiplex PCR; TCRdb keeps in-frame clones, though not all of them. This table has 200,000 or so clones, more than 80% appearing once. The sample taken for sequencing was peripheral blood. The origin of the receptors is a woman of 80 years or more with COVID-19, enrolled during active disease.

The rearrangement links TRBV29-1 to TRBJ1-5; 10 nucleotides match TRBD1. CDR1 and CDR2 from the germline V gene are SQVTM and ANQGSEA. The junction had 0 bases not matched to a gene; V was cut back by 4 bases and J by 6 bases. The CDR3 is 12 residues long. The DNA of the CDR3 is TGCAGCGTTGGGACAGGGGGTCAGCCCCAGCATTTT. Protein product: CSVGTGGQPQHF.

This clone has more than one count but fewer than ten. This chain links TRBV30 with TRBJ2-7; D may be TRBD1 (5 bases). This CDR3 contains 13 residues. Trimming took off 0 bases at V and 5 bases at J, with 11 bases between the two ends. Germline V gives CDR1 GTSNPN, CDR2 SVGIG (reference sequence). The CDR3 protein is CAWSVGVGDEQYF. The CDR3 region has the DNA TGTGCCTGGAGTGTAGGTGTAGGGGACGAGCAGTACTTC.

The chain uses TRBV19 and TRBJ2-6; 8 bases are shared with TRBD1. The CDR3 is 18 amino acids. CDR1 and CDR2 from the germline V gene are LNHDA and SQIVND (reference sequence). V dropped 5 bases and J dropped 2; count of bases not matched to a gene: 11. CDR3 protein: CASSLGPGGAPGANVLTF. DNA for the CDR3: TGTGCCAGTAGTCTAGGGCCAGGGGGCGCCCCTGGGGCCAACGTCCTGACTTTC.

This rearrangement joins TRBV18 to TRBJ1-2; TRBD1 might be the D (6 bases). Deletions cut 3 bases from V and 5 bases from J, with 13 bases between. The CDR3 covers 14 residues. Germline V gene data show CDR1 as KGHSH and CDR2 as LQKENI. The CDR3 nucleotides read TGTGCCAGCTCACCGAGGCGGGGGCTTTATGGCTACACCTTC. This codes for CASSPRRGLYGYTF. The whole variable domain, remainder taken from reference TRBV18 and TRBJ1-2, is NAGVMQNPRHLVRRRGQEARLRCSPMKGHSHVYWYRQLPEEGLKFMVYLQKENIIDESGMPKERFSAEFPKEGPSILRIQQVVRGDSAAYFCASSPRRGLYGYTFGSGTRLTVV.

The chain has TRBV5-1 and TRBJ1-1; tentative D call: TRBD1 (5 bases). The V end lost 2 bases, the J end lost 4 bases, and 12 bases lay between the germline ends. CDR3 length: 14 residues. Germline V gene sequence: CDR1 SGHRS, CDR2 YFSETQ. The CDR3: CASSLVGVGTEAFF. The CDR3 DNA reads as TGCGCCAGCAGCTTAGTAGGGGTCGGCACTGAAGCTTTCTTT.

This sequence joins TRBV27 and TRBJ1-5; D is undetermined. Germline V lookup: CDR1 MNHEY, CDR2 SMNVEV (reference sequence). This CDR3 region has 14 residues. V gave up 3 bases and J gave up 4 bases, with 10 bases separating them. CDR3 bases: TGTGCCAGCAGTTTGAGGAACACGAATCAGCCCCAGCATTTT. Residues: CASSLRNTNQPQHF.

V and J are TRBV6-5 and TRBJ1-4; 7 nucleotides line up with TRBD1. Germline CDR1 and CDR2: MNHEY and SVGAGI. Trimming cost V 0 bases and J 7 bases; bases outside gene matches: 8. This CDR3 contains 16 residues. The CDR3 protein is CASSYSSRGWGEKLFF. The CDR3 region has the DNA TGTGCCAGCAGTTACTCGTCCAGGGGGTGGGGTGAAAAACTGTTTTTT.

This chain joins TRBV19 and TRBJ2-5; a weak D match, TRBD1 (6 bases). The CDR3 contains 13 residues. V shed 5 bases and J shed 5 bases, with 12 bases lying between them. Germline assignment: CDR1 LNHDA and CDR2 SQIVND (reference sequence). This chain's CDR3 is CASSAGQPETQYF. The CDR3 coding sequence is TGTGCCAGTAGTGCAGGACAGCCGGAGACCCAGTACTTC.

The CDR3 loop is CASSQDQGLSYNEQFF. CDR3 nucleotide sequence: TGCGCCAGCAGCCAAGATCAGGGGTTGTCATACAATGAGCAGTTCTTC. V gene TRBV4-1 combines with J gene TRBJ2-1; D may be TRBD1 (6 bases). This CDR3 is built from 16 residues. V was trimmed by 0 bases and J by 4 bases, leaving 13 bases between them. Germline V gene data show CDR1 as MGHRA and CDR2 as YSYEKL.

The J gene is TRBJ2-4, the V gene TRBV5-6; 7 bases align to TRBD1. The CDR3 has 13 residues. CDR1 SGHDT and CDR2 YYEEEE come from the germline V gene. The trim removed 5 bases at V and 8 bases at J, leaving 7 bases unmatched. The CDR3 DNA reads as TGTGCCAGCAGGCCTACAGGGGCGGACATTCAGTACTTC. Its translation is CASRPTGADIQYF.

The CDR3 is CASLGLANNEQFF. The CDR3 nucleotides read TGTGCCAGCTTGGGACTAGCGAACAATGAGCAGTTCTTC. The chain links TRBV18 to TRBJ2-1; 10 positions agree with TRBD2. Losses at the gene ends were 7 bases for V and 5 bases for J; bases not matched to a gene: 2. The CDR3 is 13 residues long. The V gene's germline CDR1 is KGHSH and CDR2 LQKENI.

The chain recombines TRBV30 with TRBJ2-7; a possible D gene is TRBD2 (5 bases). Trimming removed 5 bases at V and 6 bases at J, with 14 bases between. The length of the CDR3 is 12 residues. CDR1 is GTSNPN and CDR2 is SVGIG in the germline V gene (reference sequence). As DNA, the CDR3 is TGTGCCTGGGAAGGGAGAGCGCGCGAGCAGTACTTC. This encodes CAWEGRAREQYF.

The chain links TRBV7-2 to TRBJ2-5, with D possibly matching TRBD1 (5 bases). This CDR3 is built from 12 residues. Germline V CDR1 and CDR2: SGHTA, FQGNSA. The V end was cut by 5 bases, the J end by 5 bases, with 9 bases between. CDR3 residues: CASSIGAETQYF. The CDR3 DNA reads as TGTGCCAGCAGCATAGGGGCGGAGACCCAGTACTTC.

The CDR3 protein is CASSDRQGNQPQHF. The CDR3 DNA reads TGTGCCAGCAGCGACCGGCAGGGTAATCAGCCCCAGCATTTT. V and J are TRBV27 and TRBJ1-5, with D perhaps matching TRBD1 (5 bases). Germline values: CDR1 MNHEY, CDR2 SMNVEV (reference sequence). Trimming stripped 6 bases from V and 4 bases from J, with 13 bases between. The CDR3 runs 14 residues.

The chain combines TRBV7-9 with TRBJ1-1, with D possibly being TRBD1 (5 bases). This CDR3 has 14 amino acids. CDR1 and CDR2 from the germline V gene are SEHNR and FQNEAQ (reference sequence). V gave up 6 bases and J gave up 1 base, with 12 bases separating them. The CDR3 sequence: CASRGRRGNTEAFF. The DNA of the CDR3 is TGTGCCAGCAGGGGGCGAAGAGGGAACACTGAAGCTTTCTTT.

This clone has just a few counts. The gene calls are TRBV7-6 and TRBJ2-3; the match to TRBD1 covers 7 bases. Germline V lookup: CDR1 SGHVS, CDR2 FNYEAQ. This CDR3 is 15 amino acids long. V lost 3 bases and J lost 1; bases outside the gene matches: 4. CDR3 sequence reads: CASSFRTGRTDTQYF. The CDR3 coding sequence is TGTGCCAGCAGCTTCCGGACAGGCCGCACAGATACGCAGTATTTT.

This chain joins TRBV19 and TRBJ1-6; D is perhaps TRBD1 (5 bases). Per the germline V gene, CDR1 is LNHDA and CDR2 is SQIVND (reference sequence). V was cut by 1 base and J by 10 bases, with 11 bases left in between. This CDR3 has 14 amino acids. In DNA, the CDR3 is TGTGCCAGTAGTATAGGGGCCGGGGGGTCACCCCTCCACTTT. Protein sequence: CASSIGAGGSPLHF. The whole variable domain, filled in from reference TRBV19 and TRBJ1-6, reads DGGITQSPKYLFRKEGQNVTLSCEQNLNHDAMYWYRQDPGQGLRLIYYSQIVNDFQKGDIAEGYSVSREKKESFPLTVTSAQKNPTAFYLCASSIGAGGSPLHFGNGTRLTVT.

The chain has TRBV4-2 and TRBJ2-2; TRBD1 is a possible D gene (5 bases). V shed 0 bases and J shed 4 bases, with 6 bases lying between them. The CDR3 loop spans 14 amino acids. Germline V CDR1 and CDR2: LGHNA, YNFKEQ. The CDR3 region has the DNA TGTGCCAGCAGCCAAGATAGGGGCACCGGGGAGCTGTTTTTT. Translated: CASSQDRGTGELFF.

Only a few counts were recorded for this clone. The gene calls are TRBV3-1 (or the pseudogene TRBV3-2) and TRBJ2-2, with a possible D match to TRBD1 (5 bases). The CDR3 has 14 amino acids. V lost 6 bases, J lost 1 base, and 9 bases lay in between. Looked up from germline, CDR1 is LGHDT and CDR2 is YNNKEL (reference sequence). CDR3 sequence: CASSDRMNTGELFF. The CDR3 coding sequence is TGTGCCAGCAGTGACAGAATGAACACCGGGGAGCTGTTTTTT.

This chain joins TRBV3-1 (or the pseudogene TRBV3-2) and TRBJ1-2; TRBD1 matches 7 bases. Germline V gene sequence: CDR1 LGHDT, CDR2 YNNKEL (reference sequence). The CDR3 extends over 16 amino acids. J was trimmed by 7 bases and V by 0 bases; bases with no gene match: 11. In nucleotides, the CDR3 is TGTGCCAGCAGCCAAGAGCACGGGACAGAAGTTGCTGGCTACACCTTC. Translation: CASSQEHGTEVAGYTF.

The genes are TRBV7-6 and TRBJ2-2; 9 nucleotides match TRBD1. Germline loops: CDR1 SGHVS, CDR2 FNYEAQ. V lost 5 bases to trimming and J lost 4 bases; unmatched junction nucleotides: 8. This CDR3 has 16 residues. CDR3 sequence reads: CASSQTGGIGTGELFF. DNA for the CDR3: TGTGCCAGCAGCCAAACAGGGGGCATCGGCACCGGGGAGCTGTTTTTT.

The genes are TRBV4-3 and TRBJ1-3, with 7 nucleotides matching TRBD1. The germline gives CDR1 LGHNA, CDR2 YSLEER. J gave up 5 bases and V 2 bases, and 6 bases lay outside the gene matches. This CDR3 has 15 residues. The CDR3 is CASSQQGQNRNTIYF. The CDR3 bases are TGCGCCAGCAGCCAACAGGGACAGAACCGAAACACCATATATTTT.

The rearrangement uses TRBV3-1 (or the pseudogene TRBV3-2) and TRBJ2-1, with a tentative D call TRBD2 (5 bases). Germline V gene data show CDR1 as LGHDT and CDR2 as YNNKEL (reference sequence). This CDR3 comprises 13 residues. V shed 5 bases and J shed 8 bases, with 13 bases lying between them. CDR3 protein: CASSLDWSHEQFF. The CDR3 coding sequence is TGTGCCAGCAGCTTGGACTGGAGCCATGAGCAGTTCTTC.

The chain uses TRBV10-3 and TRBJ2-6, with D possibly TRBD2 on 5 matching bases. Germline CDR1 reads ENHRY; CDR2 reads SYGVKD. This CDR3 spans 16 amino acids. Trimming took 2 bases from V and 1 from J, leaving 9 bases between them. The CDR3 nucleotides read TGTGCCATCAGTGAGCATGGAGGTTCTGGGGCCAACGTCCTGACTTTC. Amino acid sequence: CAISEHGGSGANVLTF.

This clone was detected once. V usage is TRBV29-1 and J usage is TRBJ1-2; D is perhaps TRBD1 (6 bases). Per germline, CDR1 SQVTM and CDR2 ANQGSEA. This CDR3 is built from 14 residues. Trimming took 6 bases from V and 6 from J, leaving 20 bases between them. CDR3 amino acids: CSVHSGGTMNGYTF. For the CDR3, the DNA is TGCAGCGTCCACTCGGGGGGCACAATGAATGGCTACACCTTC.

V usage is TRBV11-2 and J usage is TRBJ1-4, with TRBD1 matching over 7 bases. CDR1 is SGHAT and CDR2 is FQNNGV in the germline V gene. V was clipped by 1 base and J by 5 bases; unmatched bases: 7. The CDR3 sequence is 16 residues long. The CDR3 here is CASSLVGTVTNEKLFF. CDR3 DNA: TGTGCCAGCAGCTTAGTAGGGACAGTGACAAATGAAAAACTGTTTTTT.